These T cell receptor beta chains were read from a single sample in a study of T-cell memory formation after mild COVID-19. TCRdb re-called the 5' RACE reads through MiXCR, storing one row per CDR3 protein. The repertoire holds hundreds of thousands of distinct CDR3 sequences, with 20% as singletons. Sequences were obtained from PBMCs or a T cell subset sorted from them (not recorded which). The receptors originated from an adult woman who had mild COVID-19 (a few samples of this study predate the infection). Cell type and time point are not known. Each CDR3 is given with its conserved first and last residue. The D gene is left open where the match is weak. Size is stated for part of the rows, as once, few or many counts, or as a class when the clone is expanded.

d_call	v_call	j_call	clone_size	cdr3_aa	cdr3_nt
.	TRBV5-1	TRBJ1-3	few	CASSDTGLPSGNTIYF	TGCGCCAGCAGCGATACCGGGCTCCCCTCTGGAAACACCATATATTTT
.	TRBV12-3/TRBV12-4	TRBJ1-2	.	CASSLRTGDYGYTF	TGTGCCAGCAGTTTAAGAACGGGAGACTATGGCTACACCTTC
.	TRBV5-1	TRBJ2-7	few	CASSLGNSQNYEQYF	TGCGCCAGCAGCTTGGGGAATTCCCAAAACTACGAGCAGTACTTC
.	TRBV29-1	TRBJ1-6	.	CSVRQESSYNSPLHF	TGCAGCGTTCGGCAGGAGAGCTCCTATAATTCACCCCTCCACTTT
.	TRBV7-2	TRBJ2-5	few	CASSPTDGRRSGETQYF	TGTGCCAGCAGCCCAACCGACGGGAGACGTAGCGGAGAGACCCAGTACTTC
.	TRBV12-3/TRBV12-4	TRBJ2-6	many	CASSPESSGANVLTF	TGTGCCAGCAGCCCCGAGAGTTCTGGGGCCAACGTCCTGACTTTC
.	TRBV4-2	TRBJ2-7	.	CASSQEADSYEQYF	TGTGCCAGCAGCCAAGAAGCCGACTCCTACGAGCAGTACTTC
TRBD2	TRBV28	TRBJ2-7	.	CASSPGSSGSLSSYEQYF	TGTGCCAGCAGTCCCGGTTCTAGCGGGAGCCTCAGCTCCTACGAGCAGTACTTC
TRBD2	TRBV10-3	TRBJ2-3	few	CATTSGGAADTQYF	TGTGCCACGACTAGCGGGGGGGCGGCGGATACGCAGTATTTT
.	TRBV15	TRBJ2-3	few	CATSRDLRLSADTQYF	TGTGCCACCAGCAGAGATTTGCGACTGAGCGCAGATACGCAGTATTTT
.	TRBV3-1	TRBJ2-7	.	CASSQGGDPGNEQYF	TGTGCCAGCAGCCAAGGGGGGGATCCGGGAAATGAGCAGTACTTC
.	TRBV5-1	TRBJ1-1	few	CASTSAGANTEAFF	TGCGCCAGCACGTCGGCGGGGGCAAACACTGAAGCTTTCTTT
.	TRBV18	TRBJ1-1	.	CASSPVRHPNTEAFF	TGTGCCAGCTCACCAGTCCGACACCCGAACACTGAAGCTTTCTTT
.	TRBV7-2	TRBJ2-3	.	CASSVGRAPTDTQYF	TGTGCCAGCAGCGTCGGCAGGGCGCCCACAGATACGCAGTATTTT
.	TRBV6-2/TRBV6-3	TRBJ1-5	.	CASSRNTYQPQHF	TGTGCCAGCTCTCGTAATACCTATCAGCCCCAGCATTTT
.	TRBV9	TRBJ2-5	few	CASSVRGIQETQYF	TGTGCCAGCAGCGTCCGGGGGATTCAAGAGACCCAGTACTTC
.	TRBV4-1	TRBJ1-1	.	CASSQTTEGPEAFF	TGCGCCAGCAGCCAAACAACCGAAGGGCCTGAAGCTTTCTTT
.	TRBV9	TRBJ2-3	.	CASSPPTGVVEPDTQYF	TGTGCCAGCAGCCCACCTACGGGAGTGGTTGAGCCAGATACGCAGTATTTT
.	TRBV5-1	TRBJ1-1	.	CASSLGQPRAEAFF	TGCGCCAGCAGCTTGGGGCAGCCGCGGGCTGAAGCTTTCTTT
TRBD1	TRBV12-3/TRBV12-4	TRBJ1-2	.	CASRPPGQGSNGYTF	TGTGCCAGCAGACCGCCGGGACAGGGATCTAATGGCTACACCTTC
.	TRBV11-2	TRBJ2-5	.	CASSPRLTGRGETQYF	TGTGCCAGCAGCCCCCGGCTTACGGGTCGGGGAGAGACCCAGTACTTC
.	TRBV24-1	TRBJ2-5	.	CATSDWQETQYF	TGTGCCACCTCGGACTGGCAAGAGACCCAGTACTTC
.	TRBV20-1	TRBJ1-3	.	CSARETGGNTIYF	TGCAGTGCTAGAGAGACAGGCGGAAACACCATATATTTT
.	TRBV30	TRBJ2-5	.	CAWSPPRQTQETQYF	TGTGCCTGGAGTCCCCCCAGGCAGACACAAGAGACCCAGTACTTC
TRBD1	TRBV6-6	TRBJ1-5	few	CASRGQGAVTQPQHF	TGTGCCAGCAGGGGACAGGGGGCTGTCACTCAGCCCCAGCATTTT
.	TRBV5-1	TRBJ2-2	.	CASSLVRGPNTGELFF	TGCGCCAGCAGCTTGGTTAGGGGCCCGAACACCGGGGAGCTGTTTTTT
.	TRBV4-3	TRBJ2-7	.	CASSLGRLGSYEQYF	TGCGCCAGCAGCCTCGGACGTTTAGGGTCCTACGAGCAGTACTTC
.	TRBV7-8	TRBJ2-7	.	CASSLGHRDYEQYF	TGTGCCAGCAGCTTAGGCCACAGAGACTACGAGCAGTACTTC
.	TRBV11-3	TRBJ2-6	few	CASSTRRAGANVLTF	TGTGCCAGCAGCACTAGGAGGGCTGGGGCCAACGTCCTGACTTTC
.	TRBV7-3	TRBJ2-3	.	CASSLTGLDTQYF	TGTGCCAGCAGCTTAACAGGGTTGGATACGCAGTATTTT
TRBD1	TRBV28	TRBJ2-1	.	CASSPPDRGGYEQFF	TGTGCCAGCAGTCCCCCGGACAGGGGGGGTTATGAGCAGTTCTTC
.	TRBV5-5	TRBJ2-7	few	CASSLAAPVTYEQYF	TGTGCCAGCAGCTTGGCAGCGCCCGTTACCTACGAGCAGTACTTC
.	TRBV7-2	TRBJ2-5	.	CASSSTTGGETQYF	TGTGCCAGCAGCTCAACTACAGGAGGAGAGACCCAGTACTTC
TRBD1	TRBV5-5	TRBJ1-2	few	CASTQGAGGYTF	TGTGCCAGCACCCAGGGGGCGGGTGGCTACACCTTC
.	TRBV27	TRBJ1-5	few	CATKREGLNQPQHF	TGTGCCACTAAGCGTGAGGGCCTTAATCAGCCCCAGCATTTT
TRBD2	TRBV10-3	TRBJ2-1	.	CAISGTSGSYNEQFF	TGTGCCATCAGTGGGACTAGCGGCTCCTACAATGAGCAGTTCTTC
TRBD2	TRBV4-3	TRBJ2-5	few	CASSQGLAGIEETQYF	TGCGCCAGCAGCCAAGGACTAGCGGGAATTGAAGAGACCCAGTACTTC
TRBD1	TRBV5-6	TRBJ2-7	few	CASSWAGTGSYEQYF	TGTGCCAGCAGCTGGGCCGGGACAGGGAGCTACGAGCAGTACTTC
.	TRBV6-6	TRBJ2-1	few	CASSYSLGLRYYNEQFF	TGTGCCAGCAGTTACTCGCTAGGACTGAGATATTACAATGAGCAGTTCTTC
TRBD1	TRBV20-1	TRBJ2-4	.	CSAPSTGESKNIQYF	TGCAGTGCGCCGAGTACAGGGGAGTCCAAAAACATTCAGTACTTC
.	TRBV5-1	TRBJ1-1	.	CASSLEAGAAFF	TGCGCCAGCAGCTTGGAGGCAGGGGCAGCTTTCTTT
TRBD1	TRBV6-6	TRBJ2-7	few	CASEGQGSYEQYF	TGTGCCAGCGAGGGACAGGGCTCCTACGAGCAGTACTTC